This TCR beta chain is drawn from a study of blood T cell repertoires in COVID-19. Study-wide context: T cells, B-cell-depleted T cells, or PBMCs supplied cDNA or gDNA.

The repertoire was sequenced with immunoSEQ multiplex PCR; TCRdb's copy has only in-frame clones and lacks some. The sample lists over 50,000 clones, just under 85% occurring once. Germline CDR1 and CDR2: KGHSH and LQKENI. The CDR3 is 17 residues long. The V gene lost 3 bases and the J gene lost 3 bases, with 21 bases spanning the gap. The sequence derives from a man in his 70s with acute or convalescent COVID-19. The sequenced sample was peripheral blood. The V and J genes are TRBV18 and TRBJ2-7; D call uncertain. The CDR3 here is CASSPPLARHSNYEQYF. CDR3 DNA: TGTGCCAGCTCACCTCCCCTGGCGAGACACTCGAACTACGAGCAGTACTTC.